These T cell receptor beta chains were read from a single sample in a study of CD8+ T cells in alopecia areata. This table comes from immunoSEQ multiplex PCR, and its TCRdb copy is limited to in-frame clones, with some not included. This table holds a few hundred thousand clones, roughly three fifths found once. Sequenced input: CD8+ T cells sorted from blood. The receptors stem from a human donor in good health. Both conserved end residues are part of each CDR3. D genes are given only for firm matches. Some rows mark clone size as missing; the rest say once, few, many or name a class of expanded clone.

clone size | J gene | CDR3 length | D gene | V gene | CDR3 DNA | CDR3 protein
few | TRBJ1-2 | 14 | - | TRBV7-9 | TGTGCCAGCAGCTTAGCTCCCGCGGGGTATGGCTACACCTTC | CASSLAPAGYGYTF
- | TRBJ1-2 | 14 | - | TRBV29-1 | TGCAGCGTAGAGCGGGACGGCACTTTAGATGGCTACACCTTC | CSVERDGTLDGYTF
- | TRBJ1-2 | 14 | - | TRBV29-1 | TGCAGCGTTGAAGATCATGTGGACAATTATGGCTACACCTTC | CSVEDHVDNYGYTF
- | TRBJ2-3 | 13 | - | TRBV10-1 | TGCGCCAGCAATGGTCACCAACGGGATACGCAGTATTTT | CASNGHQRDTQYF
- | TRBJ2-7 | 12 | TRBD2 | TRBV7-6 | TGTGCCAGCAGCCCTAGCGGGGGTGAGCAGTACTTC | CASSPSGGEQYF
- | TRBJ2-7 | 14 | - | TRBV27 | TGTGCCAGCAGTTTGGGAGGGGGCCAGCGGGAGCAGTACTTC | CASSLGGGQREQYF
- | TRBJ2-7 | 15 | - | TRBV2 | TGTGCCAGCGTCCAGGAGGACCCAGTGGGGTACGAGCAGTACTTC | CASVQEDPVGYEQYF
few | TRBJ1-1 | 15 | TRBD1 | TRBV7-9 | TGTGCCAGCAGCTTAGCAACAGGGGCGCCCACTGAAGCTTTCTTT | CASSLATGAPTEAFF
- | TRBJ1-1 | 17 | - | TRBV4-1 | TGCGCCAGCAGCCAAAGTCCGACGTCAAATTCGAACACTGAAGCTTTCTTT | CASSQSPTSNSNTEAFF
- | TRBJ1-1 | 14 | TRBD1 | TRBV30 | TGTGCCTGGAGTGAGGACAGGGCCTACACTGAAGCTTTCTTT | CAWSEDRAYTEAFF
- | TRBJ1-1 | 16 | - | TRBV4-2 | TGTGCCAGCAGCCAACGACCGGGACCGGGGGACACTGAAGCTTTCTTT | CASSQRPGPGDTEAFF
few | TRBJ2-5 | 16 | TRBD2 | TRBV6-5 | TGTGCCAGCAGTTACTCGACTAGCGGGGGGAGGGAGACCCAGTACTTC | CASSYSTSGGRETQYF
- | TRBJ2-7 | 13 | - | TRBV5-6 | TGTGCCAGCAGCTCGGGACGGGACTACGAGCAGTACTTC | CASSSGRDYEQYF
- | TRBJ1-2 | 11 | - | TRBV29-1 | TGCAGCGTTGGGAGGGGTGCTGGCTACACCTTC | CSVGRGAGYTF
few | TRBJ2-5 | 14 | - | TRBV13 | TGTGCCAGCAGCCCCCGTAGGGTTTGGGAGACCCAGTACTTC | CASSPRRVWETQYF
- | TRBJ1-1 | 15 | TRBD1 | TRBV4-1 | TGCGCCAGCAGCTTAAGACAGGGCCAGAACACTGAAGCTTTCTTT | CASSLRQGQNTEAFF
few | TRBJ1-1 | 14 | - | TRBV4-1 | TGCGCCAGCAGCCAAGTCGGAGGGACGGTGGGAGCTTTCTTT | CASSQVGGTVGAFF
- | TRBJ1-2 | 14 | TRBD1 | TRBV29-1 | TGCAGCGTCCCCGGACAGGGAAAATTCAATGGCTACACCTTC | CSVPGQGKFNGYTF
- | TRBJ1-2 | 12 | TRBD1 | TRBV30 | TGTGCCTGGGGGCCGGGACAGGGGGGCTACACCTTC | CAWGPGQGGYTF
- | TRBJ2-1 | 13 | TRBD2 | TRBV5-1 | TGCGCCAGCGGATTAGCGGGGGGAAATGAGCAGTTCTTC | CASGLAGGNEQFF
- | TRBJ1-1 | 15 | - | TRBV6-5 | TGTGCCAGCAGTTACTCAGAGGGGATGGGGGCTGAAGCTTTCTTT | CASSYSEGMGAEAFF
- | TRBJ1-6 | 12 | TRBD1 | TRBV4-1 | TGCGCCAGCAAGGGGGCAGATTCACCCCTCCACTTT | CASKGADSPLHF
- | TRBJ1-5 | 15 | - | TRBV30 | TGTGCCTGGAGTGCCCCCCTGGGGGAGGATCAGCCCCAGCATTTT | CAWSAPLGEDQPQHF
- | TRBJ2-1 | 14 | TRBD1 | TRBV27 | TGTGCCAGCAGCTCCGGGACAGGGATCAATGAGCAGTTCTTC | CASSSGTGINEQFF
- | TRBJ2-7 | 14 | TRBD2 | TRBV5-1 | TGCGCCAGCAGCCCAACGGGGGGATTATACGAGCAGTACTTC | CASSPTGGLYEQYF
- | TRBJ1-4 | 14 | - | TRBV28 | TGTGCCAGCAGTTCTCAGGGGAGATGGGAAAAACTGTTTTTT | CASSSQGRWEKLFF
few | TRBJ2-5 | 13 | - | TRBV5-1 | TGCGCCAGCGTCGGGCAGACCCAAGAGACCCAGTACTTC | CASVGQTQETQYF
few | TRBJ1-4 | 14 | - | TRBV27 | TGTGCCAGCAGTTTATCTGGGGGTCGGCTAAAACTGTTTTTT | CASSLSGGRLKLFF
- | TRBJ2-1 | 15 | TRBD2 | TRBV4-1 | TGCGCCAGCAGCACTATAGCGGGGGGGTCGGATGAGCAGTTCTTC | CASSTIAGGSDEQFF
- | TRBJ1-1 | 12 | - | TRBV5-1 | TGCGCCAGCAGCCCGTGGGGGACTGAAGCTTTCTTT | CASSPWGTEAFF
once | TRBJ2-5 | 15 | TRBD1 | TRBV7-9 | TGTGCCAGCAGCCTCATCGGGACAGACCAAGAGACCCAGTACTTC | CASSLIGTDQETQYF
- | TRBJ1-1 | 15 | - | TRBV19 | TGTGCCAGTAGTATTCTGACCGGACAGAACACTGAAGCTTTCTTT | CASSILTGQNTEAFF
- | TRBJ1-1 | 14 | - | TRBV27 | TGTGCCAGCTCTCACGGCGCATTCAGAACTGAAGCTTTCTTT | CASSHGAFRTEAFF
- | TRBJ1-1 | 13 | - | TRBV6-1 | TGTGCCAGCAGTGATGGGTCGAACACTGAAGCTTTCTTT | CASSDGSNTEAFF
- | TRBJ2-7 | 12 | - | TRBV4-1 | TGCGCCAGCAGCCCCACCGGGGACGAGCAGTACTTC | CASSPTGDEQYF
- | TRBJ2-7 | 15 | TRBD2 | TRBV5-1 | TGCGCCAGCAGCTTTCGTGCGGGGGAGATCTACGAGCAGTACTTC | CASSFRAGEIYEQYF
- | TRBJ1-1 | 16 | - | TRBV13 | TGTGCCAGCAGCAGTGACAGCCCGGGTTCGAACACTGAAGCTTTCTTT | CASSSDSPGSNTEAFF
few | TRBJ2-3 | 14 | TRBD2 | TRBV6-5 | TGTGCCAGCAGCAGCAGCGGGGGGGCAGATACGCAGTATTTT | CASSSSGGADTQYF
few | TRBJ2-1 | 14 | TRBD1 | TRBV5-1 | TGCGCCAGCAGCACTAGACAGGGCCCCAATGAGCAGTTCTTC | CASSTRQGPNEQFF
- | TRBJ1-2 | 15 | - | TRBV4-1 | TGCGCCAGCAGCCCTAGACACACCCAGGACTATGGCTACACCTTC | CASSPRHTQDYGYTF
- | TRBJ2-7 | 12 | - | TRBV7-9 | TGTGCCAGCAGCTTGGGGTACAACGAGCAGTACTTC | CASSLGYNEQYF
few | TRBJ2-5 | 13 | - | TRBV5-4 | TGTGCCAGCAGCTTGGGGGGAGCGGGGACCCAGTACTTC | CASSLGGAGTQYF
once | TRBJ2-7 | 15 | TRBD1 | TRBV25-1 | TGTGCCAGCAGTCCTCCTGGGGACAGACCCTTCGGGCAGTACTTC | CASSPPGDRPFGQYF
- | TRBJ1-1 | 14 | - | TRBV4-1 | TGCGCCAGCAGCCCAGGACAGATGAACACTGAAGCTTTCTTT | CASSPGQMNTEAFF